Listed below are T cell receptor beta chains from one sample, sequenced in a study of blood T cell repertoires in COVID-19. Libraries were prepared by immunoSEQ multiplex PCR; TCRdb keeps only in-frame clonotypes and omits some of them. The sample has some 94,000 clones, approximately 87% seen once; the top ten hold around 1.1%. What was sequenced was peripheral blood. These receptors came from a human donor in a cohort sampled during active COVID-19. CDR3s include the opening cysteine and the closing phenylalanine or tryptophan. Fields, in order: J gene, V gene, clone size, D gene, CDR3 protein, CDR3 DNA. The D gene is left open where the match is weak. The size entry is marked missing in some rows and otherwise reads once, few, many or a size class.

TRBJ2-7 TRBV28 NA NA CASLQGDSYEQYF TGTGCCAGCTTGCAGGGTGATTCCTACGAGCAGTACTTC
TRBJ1-2 TRBV7-2 once NA CASSQQLYEGYTF TGTGCCAGCAGCCAACAGTTGTATGAGGGCTACACCTTC
TRBJ2-7 TRBV5-8 NA TRBD1 CASSWDSSYEQYF TGTGCCAGCAGCTGGGACAGCTCCTACGAGCAGTACTTC
TRBJ1-5 TRBV3-1/TRBV3-2 NA TRBD1 CASSQGRDSLRDNQPQHF TGTGCCAGCAGCCAGGGCAGGGACAGCCTAAGAGACAATCAGCCCCAGCATTTT
TRBJ2-2 TRBV12-5 NA NA CASGLGGSGELFF TGTGCTAGTGGTTTAGGAGGGTCCGGGGAGCTGTTTTTT
TRBJ1-6 TRBV21-1 NA NA CASSAGTGNSPLHF TGTGCCAGCAGTGCCGGGACAGGGAATTCACCCCTCCACTTT
TRBJ1-2 TRBV5-1 NA TRBD1 CASSLVAGGDGYTF TGCGCCAGCAGCTTGGTCGCAGGGGGAGATGGCTACACCTTC
TRBJ2-6 TRBV7-3 NA NA CASSLTSAPGANVLTF TGTGCCAGCAGCTTAACCAGTGCTCCTGGGGCCAACGTCCTGACTTTC
TRBJ2-5 TRBV21-1 once NA CASSKEIQQETQYF TGTGCCAGCAGCAAAGAGATTCAGCAAGAGACCCAGTACTTC
TRBJ2-7 TRBV28 NA TRBD2 CASSSSGTSGSYEQYF TGTGCCAGCAGTAGCTCAGGGACTAGCGGGTCCTACGAGCAGTACTTC
TRBJ2-1 TRBV28 NA TRBD2 CASRRTSTYNEQFF TGTGCCAGCAGGCGGACTAGCACGTACAATGAGCAGTTCTTC